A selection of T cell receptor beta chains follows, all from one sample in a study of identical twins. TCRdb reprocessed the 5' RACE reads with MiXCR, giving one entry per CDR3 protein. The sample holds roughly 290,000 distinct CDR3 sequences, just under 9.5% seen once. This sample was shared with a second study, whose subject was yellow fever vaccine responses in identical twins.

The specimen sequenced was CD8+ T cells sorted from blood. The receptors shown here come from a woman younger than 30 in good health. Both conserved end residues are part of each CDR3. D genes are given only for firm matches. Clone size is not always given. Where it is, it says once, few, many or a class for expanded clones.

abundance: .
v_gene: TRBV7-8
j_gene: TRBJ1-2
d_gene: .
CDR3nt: TGTGCCAGCAGCTTAGGGGTACGTGGCTACACCTTC
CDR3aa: CASSLGVRGYTF

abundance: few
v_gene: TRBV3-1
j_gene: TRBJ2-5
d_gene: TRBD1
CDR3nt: TGTGCCAGCAGCCAAGGGGAGGACAGGGACCTTCCCCGAGAGACCCAGTACTTC
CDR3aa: CASSQGEDRDLPRETQYF

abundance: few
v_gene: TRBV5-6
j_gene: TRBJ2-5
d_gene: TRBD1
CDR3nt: TGTGCCAGCAGCGGCGGGACAGGGGGCCTTATTATACAAGAGACCCAGTACTTC
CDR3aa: CASSGGTGGLIIQETQYF

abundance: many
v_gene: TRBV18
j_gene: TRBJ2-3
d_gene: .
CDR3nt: TGTGCCAGCTCACCTCCGGGTACAGACAGCACAGATACGCAGTATTTT
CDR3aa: CASSPPGTDSTDTQYF

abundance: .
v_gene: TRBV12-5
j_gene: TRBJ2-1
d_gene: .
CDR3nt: TGTGCTAGTGGTTGGAAGCTGGATGAGCAGTTCTTC
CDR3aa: CASGWKLDEQFF

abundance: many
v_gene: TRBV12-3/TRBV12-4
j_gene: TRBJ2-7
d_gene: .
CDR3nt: TGTGCCAGCAGTTTGACCGGGACAGAGCAGTACTTC
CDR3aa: CASSLTGTEQYF

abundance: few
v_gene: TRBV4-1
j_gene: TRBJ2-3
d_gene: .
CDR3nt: TGCGCCAGCAGACCAGAGGGGTTAACAGATACGCAGTATTTT
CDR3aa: CASRPEGLTDTQYF

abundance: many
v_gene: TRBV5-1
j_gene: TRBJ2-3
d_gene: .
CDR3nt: TGCGCCAGCAGCCAATGGGGGTCGAGCACAGATACGCAGTATTTT
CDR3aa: CASSQWGSSTDTQYF

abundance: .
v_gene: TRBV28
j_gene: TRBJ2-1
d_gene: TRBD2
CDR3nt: TGTGCCAGCAGCAAGACCCCTAGCGGGGGGCCTTACAATGAGCAGTTCTTC
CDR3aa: CASSKTPSGGPYNEQFF

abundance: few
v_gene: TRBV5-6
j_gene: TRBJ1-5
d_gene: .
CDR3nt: TGTGCCAGCAGCTTGGCCGCCGGAGGGCCCCAGCATTTT
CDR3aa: CASSLAAGGPQHF

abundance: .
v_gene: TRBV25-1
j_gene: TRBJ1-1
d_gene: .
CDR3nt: TGTGCCAGCAGTGGTAGGACAGCTAACACTGAAGCTTTCTTT
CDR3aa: CASSGRTANTEAFF

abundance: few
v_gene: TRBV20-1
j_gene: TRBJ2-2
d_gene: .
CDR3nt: TGCAGTGCTATACACCCCGAGACAACGAACACCGGGGAGCTGTTTTTT
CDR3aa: CSAIHPETTNTGELFF

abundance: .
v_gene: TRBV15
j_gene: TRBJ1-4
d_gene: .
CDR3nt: TGTGCCACCAGCACCCGGGACACCGATGAAAAACTGTTTTTT
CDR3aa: CATSTRDTDEKLFF

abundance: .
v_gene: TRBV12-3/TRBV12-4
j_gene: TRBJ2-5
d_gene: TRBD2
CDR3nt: TGTGCCAGCAGTTCCGGACTAGCGGGGCGAGAGACCCAGTACTTC
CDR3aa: CASSSGLAGRETQYF

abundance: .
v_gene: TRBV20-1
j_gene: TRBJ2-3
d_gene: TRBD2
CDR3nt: TGCAGTGCTAGAGATCCGGGACTAGCGGGAGGGCCTGTGCGTGAGATCCCCTTGGATACGCAGTATTTT
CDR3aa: CSARDPGLAGGPVREIPLDTQYF

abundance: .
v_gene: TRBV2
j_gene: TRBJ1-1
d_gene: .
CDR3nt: TGTGCCAGCAGTGGGACATTGAATTGGGGAGCTTTCTTT
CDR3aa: CASSGTLNWGAFF

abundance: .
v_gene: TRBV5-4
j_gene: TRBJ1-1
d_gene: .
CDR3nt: TGTGCCAGCAGCTTGGTCGCGGGCGTGAACACTGAAGCTTTCTTT
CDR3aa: CASSLVAGVNTEAFF

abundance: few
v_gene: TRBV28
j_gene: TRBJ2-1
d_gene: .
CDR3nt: TGTGCCAGCAGACTACTACTAACCCACAATGAGCAGTTCTTC
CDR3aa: CASRLLLTHNEQFF

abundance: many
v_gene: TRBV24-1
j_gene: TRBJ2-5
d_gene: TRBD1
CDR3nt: TGTGCCACCAGTGACTCGGACAGGGGACAAGAGACCCAGTACTTC
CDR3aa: CATSDSDRGQETQYF

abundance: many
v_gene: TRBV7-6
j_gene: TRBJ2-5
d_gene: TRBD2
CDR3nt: TGTGCCAGCAGCTCCCCCTTCGCGGGAGCGAAACAAGAGACCCAGTACTTC
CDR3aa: CASSSPFAGAKQETQYF

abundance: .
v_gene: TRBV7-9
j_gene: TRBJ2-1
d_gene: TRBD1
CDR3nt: TGTGCCAGCAGCTCAACACTTCAGGGGGCGATCGAGCAGTTCTTC
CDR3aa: CASSSTLQGAIEQFF

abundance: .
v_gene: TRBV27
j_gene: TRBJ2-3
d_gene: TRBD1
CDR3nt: TGTGCCAGCAGTGCCCTCGGGACAGGGAAAACAGATACGCAGTATTTT
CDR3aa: CASSALGTGKTDTQYF

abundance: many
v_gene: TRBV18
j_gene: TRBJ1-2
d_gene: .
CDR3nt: TGTGCCAGCTCACCCGGACAGCTCGAGTCCCTTTATAACTATGGCTACACCTTC
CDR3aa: CASSPGQLESLYNYGYTF

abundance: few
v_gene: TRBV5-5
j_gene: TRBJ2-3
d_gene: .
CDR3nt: TGTGCCAGCAGAACTGCCAGCACAGATACGCAGTATTTT
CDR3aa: CASRTASTDTQYF

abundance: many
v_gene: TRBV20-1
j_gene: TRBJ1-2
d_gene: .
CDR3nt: TGCAGTGCTAGAGATGCCCTTCGAGGGCGGGATGGCTACACCTTC
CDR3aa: CSARDALRGRDGYTF

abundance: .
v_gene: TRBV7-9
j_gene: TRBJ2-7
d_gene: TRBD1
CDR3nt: TGTGCCAGCAGCCCACACCTGGGACAGATAGGCTACGAGCAGTACTTC
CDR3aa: CASSPHLGQIGYEQYF

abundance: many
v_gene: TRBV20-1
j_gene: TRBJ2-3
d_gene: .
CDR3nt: TGCAGTGCTAGAGATTTGAGCCGCACAGATACGCAGTATTTT
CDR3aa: CSARDLSRTDTQYF

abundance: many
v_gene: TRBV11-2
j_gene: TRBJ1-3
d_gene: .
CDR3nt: TGTGCCAGCAGCCGCCCGGACACTTCATTCTCTGGAAACACCATATATTTT
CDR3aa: CASSRPDTSFSGNTIYF

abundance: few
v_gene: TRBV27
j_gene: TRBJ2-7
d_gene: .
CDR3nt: TGTGCCACTAGAGACAGACTAACCCCCTACGAGCAGTACTTC
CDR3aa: CATRDRLTPYEQYF